The sequence of this TCR beta chain was determined in a study of cytomegalovirus exposure and HLA in healthy donors. General study findings and limits: Published work reported that the classifier diagnosed cytomegalovirus status with high specificity and sensitivity. Most TCRs appeared rarely, but some public TCRs recurred in many donors. In vitro assays verified that three CMV-associated chains recognized CMV antigens specifically.

Produced via immunoSEQ multiplex PCR; TCRdb's table is partial and in-frame only. The sample yields about 330,000 clones, about nine tenths seen once. A remark on this clone: No antigen is known for it.

Per the germline V gene, CDR1 is SGHTA and CDR2 is FQGTGA. V was cut by 1 base and J by 5 bases, with 6 bases left in between. The CDR3 totals 13 residues. The chain recombines TRBV7-3 with TRBJ2-1, with D hard to call. This clonotype was obtained from a woman younger than 35 in good health and CMV-seronegative. The sample comprised PBMCs. CDR3 loop: CASSLILDNEQFF. DNA of the CDR3: TGTGCCAGCAGCTTAATTCTTGACAATGAGCAGTTCTTC. The full variable domain, its missing parts supplied by reference TRBV7-3 and TRBJ2-1, is GAGVSQTPSNKVTEKGKYVELRCDPISGHTALYWYRQSLGQGPEFLIYFQGTGAADDSGLPNDRFFAVRPEGSVSTLKIQRTERGDSAVYLCASSLILDNEQFFGPGTRLTVL.